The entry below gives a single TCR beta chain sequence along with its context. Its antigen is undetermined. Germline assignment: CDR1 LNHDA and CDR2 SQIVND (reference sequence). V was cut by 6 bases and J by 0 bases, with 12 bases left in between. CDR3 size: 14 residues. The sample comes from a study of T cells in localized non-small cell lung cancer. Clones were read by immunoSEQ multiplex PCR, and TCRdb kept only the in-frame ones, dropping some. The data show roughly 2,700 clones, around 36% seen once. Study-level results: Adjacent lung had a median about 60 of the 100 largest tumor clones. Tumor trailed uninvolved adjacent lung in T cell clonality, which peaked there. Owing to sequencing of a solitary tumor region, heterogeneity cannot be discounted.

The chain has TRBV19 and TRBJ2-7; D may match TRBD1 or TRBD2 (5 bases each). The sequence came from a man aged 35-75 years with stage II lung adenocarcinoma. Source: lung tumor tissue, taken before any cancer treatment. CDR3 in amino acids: CASSAQDSSYEQYF. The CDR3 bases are TGTGCCAGTAGCGCACAGGACTCCTCCTACGAGCAGTACTTC.